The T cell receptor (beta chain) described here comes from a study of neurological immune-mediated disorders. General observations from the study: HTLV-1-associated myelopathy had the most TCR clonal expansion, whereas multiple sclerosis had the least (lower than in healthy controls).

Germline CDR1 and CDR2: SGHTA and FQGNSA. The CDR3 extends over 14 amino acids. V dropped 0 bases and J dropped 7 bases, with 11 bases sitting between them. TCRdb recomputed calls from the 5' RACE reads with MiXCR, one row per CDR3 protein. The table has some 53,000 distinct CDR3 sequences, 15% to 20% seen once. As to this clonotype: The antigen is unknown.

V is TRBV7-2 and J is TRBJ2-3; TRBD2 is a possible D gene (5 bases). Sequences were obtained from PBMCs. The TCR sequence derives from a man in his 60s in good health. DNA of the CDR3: TGTGCCAGCAGCTTAGCTAGCGCCATATATACGCAGTATTTT. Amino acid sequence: CASSLASAIYTQYF.